This T cell receptor (beta chain) was captured in a study of blood T cells in healthy people across ages. Study findings and constraints: Strong correlation linked observed beta diversity and percent naive T cells. Estimated diversity across one million T cells was deemed an underestimate.

CDR3 length: 14 residues. V lost 1 base and J lost 4, with 11 bases in between. CDR1 and CDR2 (germline): SGDLS, YYNGEE. A sample-barcoded 5' primer and a J-beta primer mix were used in a second PCR of about 7 to 12 cycles. Every sample produced at least 3 million CDR3-containing paired-end reads. TCRdb processed the 5' RACE reads anew with MiXCR; each CDR3 protein has one entry. The sample has under 800,000 distinct CDR3 sequences; roughly 47% are singletons. Regarding this clonotype: Its antigen remains unidentified.

The chain employs TRBV9 and TRBJ1-2; no clear D gene. This receptor was taken from a woman aged 60-75 years in good health. The sequenced sample consisted of blood. The CDR3 sequence is CASSVKADPYGYTF. Here the CDR3 DNA reads TGTGCCAGCAGCGTAAAGGCAGATCCCTATGGCTACACCTTC.